This TCR beta chain was sequenced for a study of OX40 agonist ivuxolimab in advanced cancers. Study-wide context: Ivuxolimab was a fully human IgG2 agonistic monoclonal antibody targeting the costimulatory receptor OX40 (CD134). Of the roughly 50 dose-escalation patients, hepatocellular carcinoma was present in around 19, melanoma in around 15, renal cell carcinoma in 9 and head and neck cancer in 9. The monotherapy dose-escalation portion (N ≈ 55 patients) of the phase I ivuxolimab trial is reported in the paper. Peripheral TCRbeta sequencing was intended to test whether TCR sequence diversity was altered and clonal T-cell expansion was caused by ivuxolimab. Partial responses occurred in three dose-escalation patients: two with cutaneous melanoma and one with hepatocellular carcinoma. In the dose-escalation cohort, 70% to 90% of patients were male, and the mean age was roughly 56 years with a range of about 20 to 79. Prior anti-PD-1, anti-PD-L1 or anti-CTLA-4 therapy was permitted, and approximately 40% of dose-escalation patients had received checkpoint inhibitors. Intravenous ivuxolimab was administered to patients every 2 weeks at six dose levels: 0.01, 0.1, 0.3, 1.5, 3 and 10 mg/kg. Here is what the overall study found, with its caveats: At doses from 0.1 to 3.0 mg/kg, clonal expansion was seen in both CD4+ and CD8+ blood T cells between baseline and week 6. Low levels of normalized T-cell clonal expansion were also seen in some patients who did not respond. Antigen specificity was not determined for the clonally expanded peripheral T cells. In the 0.1-3.0 mg/kg groups, partial responders had among the lowest normalized peripheral clonal expansion, particularly in CD8+ T cells. After ivuxolimab, expanded clones were on average more numerous among CD8+ T cells than among CD4+ T cells.

As to this clone: It lacks a known antigen. No base quality values were provided; no much bigger clone lies one nucleotide off.

Genomic DNA was isolated from the sorted cells so that the TCRbeta CDR3 region could be sequenced. The immunoSEQ Assay was used for sequencing of TCRbeta CDR3 regions. Here the immuneACCESS table is served through TCRdb, limited to in-frame sequences with V and J called. Missing clones are a known gap in these copies; in checked studies unresolved V genes cover under half, and the rest lacks a known reason. Within this sample are fewer than 80,000 clones, with 80% to 90% of them counted one time only. 5.5% to 8% of the sample is in the top ten clones. The trial excluded patients who had a history of autoimmune disease or were on systemic immunosuppression. Peripheral blood for TCR sequencing was collected from all dose cohorts at baseline, on cycle 4 day 1, and on cycle 7 day 1. The samples were drawn from a first-in-human, open-label, multicenter phase I dose-escalation trial of ivuxolimab. The trial enrolled adults with locally advanced or metastatic head and neck squamous cell, hepatocellular, melanoma or renal cell carcinoma. Before TCR sequencing, CD4+ T cells and CD8+ T cells were sorted from peripheral blood as separate populations.

Reading the germline V gene (reference sequence) gives CDR1 WNHNN and CDR2 SYGVQD. V is cut by 5 bases and J by 6 bases, and the space between the germline ends is 17 bases. The CDR3 holds 15 amino acids from the cysteine to the phenylalanine. The read is trimmed to its CDR3 DNA, 45 bases read in frame from base 1. In this chain, TRBV10-1 is recombined with TRBJ1-5, with TRBD1 perhaps the D gene, on 5 matching bases. This clonotype originated in an adult with an advanced solid tumor such as melanoma, head and neck, liver or kidney cancer. The material sequenced was CD4+ or CD8+ T cells sorted from blood, taken in a trial of the OX40 agonist ivuxolimab. The nucleotide sequence reads as follows: TGCGCCAGCAGTCCCGGAAGCACAGGCCCTCAGCCCCAGCATTTT. It translates as CASSPGSTGPQPQHF.